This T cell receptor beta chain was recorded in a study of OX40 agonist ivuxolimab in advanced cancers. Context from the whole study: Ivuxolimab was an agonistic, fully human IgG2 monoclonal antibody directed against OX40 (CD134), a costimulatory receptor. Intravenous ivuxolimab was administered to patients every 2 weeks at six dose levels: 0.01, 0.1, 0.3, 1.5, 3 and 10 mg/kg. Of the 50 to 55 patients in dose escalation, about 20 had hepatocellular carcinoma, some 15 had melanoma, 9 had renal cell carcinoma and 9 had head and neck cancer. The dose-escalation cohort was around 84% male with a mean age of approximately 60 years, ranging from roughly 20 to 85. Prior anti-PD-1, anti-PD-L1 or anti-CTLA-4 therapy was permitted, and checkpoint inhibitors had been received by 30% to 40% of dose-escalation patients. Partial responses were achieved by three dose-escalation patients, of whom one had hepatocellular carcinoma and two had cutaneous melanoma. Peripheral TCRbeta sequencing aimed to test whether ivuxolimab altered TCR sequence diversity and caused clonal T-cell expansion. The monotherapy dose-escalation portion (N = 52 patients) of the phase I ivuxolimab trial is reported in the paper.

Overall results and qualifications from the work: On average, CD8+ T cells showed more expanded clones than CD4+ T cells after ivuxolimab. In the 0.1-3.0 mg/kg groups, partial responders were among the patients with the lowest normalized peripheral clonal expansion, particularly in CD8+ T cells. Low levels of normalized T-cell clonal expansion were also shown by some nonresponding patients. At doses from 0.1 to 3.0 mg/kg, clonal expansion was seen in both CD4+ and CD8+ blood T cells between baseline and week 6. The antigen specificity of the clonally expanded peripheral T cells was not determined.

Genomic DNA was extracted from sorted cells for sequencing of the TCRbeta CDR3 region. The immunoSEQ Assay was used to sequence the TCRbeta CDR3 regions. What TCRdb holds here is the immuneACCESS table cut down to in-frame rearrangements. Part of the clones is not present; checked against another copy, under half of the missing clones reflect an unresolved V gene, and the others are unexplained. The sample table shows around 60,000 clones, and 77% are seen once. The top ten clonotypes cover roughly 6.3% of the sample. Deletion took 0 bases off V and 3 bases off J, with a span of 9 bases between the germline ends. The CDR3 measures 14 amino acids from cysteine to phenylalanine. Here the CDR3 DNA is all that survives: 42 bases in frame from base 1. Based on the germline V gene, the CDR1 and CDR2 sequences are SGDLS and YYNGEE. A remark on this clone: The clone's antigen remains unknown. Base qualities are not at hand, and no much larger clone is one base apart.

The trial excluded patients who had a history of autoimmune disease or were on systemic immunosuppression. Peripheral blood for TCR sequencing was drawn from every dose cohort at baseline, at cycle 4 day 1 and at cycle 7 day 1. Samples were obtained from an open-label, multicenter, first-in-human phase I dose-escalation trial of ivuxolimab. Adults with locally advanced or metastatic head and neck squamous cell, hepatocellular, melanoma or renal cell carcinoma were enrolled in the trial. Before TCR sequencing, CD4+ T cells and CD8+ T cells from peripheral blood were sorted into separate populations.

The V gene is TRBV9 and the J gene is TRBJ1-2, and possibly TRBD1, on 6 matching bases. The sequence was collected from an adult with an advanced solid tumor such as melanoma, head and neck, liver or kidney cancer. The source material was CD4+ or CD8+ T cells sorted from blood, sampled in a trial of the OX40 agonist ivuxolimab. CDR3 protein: CASSVGSGDYGYTF. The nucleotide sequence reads TGTGCCAGCAGCGTAGGGTCAGGGGACTATGGCTACACCTTC.